This TCR beta chain originates from a study of T cells in Graves' hyperthyroidism and ophthalmopathy. Amplification yielded TCR beta CDR3 regions, with RNA transcripts as the source. The HTBI set primed first-round TCR CDR3 RT-PCR. MiXCR, applied by TCRdb to the multiplex PCR reads, yields one record per CDR3 protein. This table holds about 620,000 distinct CDR3 sequences, around 16% found once. Regarding the study as a whole: With a median lead of around 6.7 months before onset, the model predicted ophthalmopathy.

Of note for this clonotype: What it binds is not known.

Germline V gives CDR1 LGHNA, CDR2 YSLEER. With 4 bases clipped from V and 5 bases from J, the junction kept 10 bases outside the gene matches. CDR3 length: 18 amino acids. The TCR was taken from a young woman with Graves' hyperthyroidism. This chain connects TRBV4-3 to TRBJ2-4, with TRBD2 matching over 14 bases. The sequenced sample consisted of blood. CDR3 amino acids: CASSPETGLAGVQNIQYF. The CDR3 DNA is TGCGCCAGCAGCCCTGAAACGGGACTAGCGGGAGTCCAAAACATTCAGTACTTC.